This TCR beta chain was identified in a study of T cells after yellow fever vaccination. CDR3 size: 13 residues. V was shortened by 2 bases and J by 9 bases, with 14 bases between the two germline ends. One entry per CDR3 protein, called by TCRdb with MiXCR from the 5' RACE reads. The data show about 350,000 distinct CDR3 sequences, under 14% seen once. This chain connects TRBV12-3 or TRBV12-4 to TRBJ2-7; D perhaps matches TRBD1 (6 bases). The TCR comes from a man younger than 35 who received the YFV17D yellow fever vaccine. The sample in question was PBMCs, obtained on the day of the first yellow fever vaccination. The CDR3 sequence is CASSLTGQQRQYF. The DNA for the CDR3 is TGTGCCAGCAGTTTAACGGGACAACAACGGCAGTACTTC.